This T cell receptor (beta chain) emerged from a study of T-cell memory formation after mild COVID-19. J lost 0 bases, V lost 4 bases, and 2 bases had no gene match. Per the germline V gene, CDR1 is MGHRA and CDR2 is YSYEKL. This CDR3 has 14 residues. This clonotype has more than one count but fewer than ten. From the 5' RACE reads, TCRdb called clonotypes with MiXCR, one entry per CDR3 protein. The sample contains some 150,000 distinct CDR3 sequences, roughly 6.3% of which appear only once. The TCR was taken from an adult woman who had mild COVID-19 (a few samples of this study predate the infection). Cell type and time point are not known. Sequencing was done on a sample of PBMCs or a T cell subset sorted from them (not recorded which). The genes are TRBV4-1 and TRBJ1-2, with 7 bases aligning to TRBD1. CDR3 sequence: CASSRQGTNYGYTF. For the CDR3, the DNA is TGCGCCAGCAGCCGACAGGGAACTAACTATGGCTACACCTTC.